This T cell receptor beta chain is drawn from a study of blood T cell repertoires in COVID-19. On the study more broadly: Samples taken during acute and convalescent COVID-19 were collected in the United States, Italy and Spain. PBMCs, B-cell-depleted T cells, or T cells were the source of the cDNA or gDNA that made up the material.

Per the authors' pipeline: The authors estimated nucleated cell counts from reference gene primer amplification. The table came from immunoSEQ multiplex PCR; TCRdb's copy has only in-frame clones and leaves some out. The V and J calls and clone size come from that table; D and trimming were worked out from the DNA. Among around 290,000 clones listed, around nine tenths were seen once. This CDR3 is 13 amino acids long. Germline V gene sequence: CDR1 ENHRY, CDR2 SYGVKD. Between the trimmed V and J ends, which lost 0 bases and 3 bases, there was a span of 5 bases. This study enrolled people aged roughly 18 to 90 from 20 to 25 US geographic areas.

The receptor was derived from a woman aged 18-35 years who had recovered from COVID-19. The material sequenced was PBMCs or T cells enriched from blood (not recorded which). J is TRBJ1-1 and V is TRBV10-3; no reliable D call. This CDR3 is CAISESGDTEAFF. In DNA, the CDR3 is TGTGCCATCAGTGAGTCGGGAGACACTGAAGCTTTCTTT.